This is a list of T cell receptor beta chains from one sample in a study of T cells in Graves' hyperthyroidism and ophthalmopathy. TCRdb re-analysed the multiplex PCR reads in MiXCR, keeping a single row per CDR3 protein. This table holds under 350,000 distinct CDR3 sequences, roughly 13% found once. The specimen sequenced was blood. The receptors here all came from a woman aged 40 to 50 with Graves' ophthalmopathy. Both conserved end residues are part of each CDR3. The order of the fields is V gene, clone size, D gene, J gene, CDR3 DNA, CDR3 protein. The D gene is left open where the match is weak. Only some rows state a clone size, as once, few, many or a class for expanded clones.

v_gene: TRBV28; abundance: .; d_gene: .; j_gene: TRBJ1-2; CDR3nt: TGTGCCAGCAGTTCCCCCTCCGTCCCGGCAGACTATGGCTACACCTTC; CDR3aa: CASSSPSVPADYGYTF
v_gene: TRBV6-2/TRBV6-3; abundance: few; d_gene: .; j_gene: TRBJ1-4; CDR3nt: TGTGCCAGCAGCCCCCCCTTCGACAGCTCTAATGAAAAACTGTTTTTT; CDR3aa: CASSPPFDSSNEKLFF
v_gene: TRBV6-2/TRBV6-3; abundance: few; d_gene: TRBD2; j_gene: TRBJ2-1; CDR3nt: TGTGCCAGCAGGGGACTAGCGGGATTAAATGAGCAGTTCTTC; CDR3aa: CASRGLAGLNEQFF
v_gene: TRBV11-3; abundance: many; d_gene: TRBD1; j_gene: TRBJ2-1; CDR3nt: TGTGCCAGCAGCTCCAGGACAGGGGCTGAGGTAGATGAGCAGTTCTTC; CDR3aa: CASSSRTGAEVDEQFF
v_gene: TRBV27; abundance: many; d_gene: .; j_gene: TRBJ1-3; CDR3nt: TGTGCCAGCAGTTTATCGATGGGGGACTACGAACCAAACTCTGGAAACACCATATATTTT; CDR3aa: CASSLSMGDYEPNSGNTIYF
v_gene: TRBV6-2/TRBV6-3; abundance: many; d_gene: .; j_gene: TRBJ1-1; CDR3nt: TGTGCCAGCAGTTCCAGAGGGATGAACACTGAAGCTTTCTTT; CDR3aa: CASSSRGMNTEAFF
v_gene: TRBV15; abundance: .; d_gene: .; j_gene: TRBJ1-2; CDR3nt: TGTGCCACCAGCAGAGGTCTGAACTATGGCTACACCTTC; CDR3aa: CATSRGLNYGYTF
v_gene: TRBV15; abundance: many; d_gene: TRBD1; j_gene: TRBJ2-3; CDR3nt: TGTGCCACCAGCAGGGGCGACAGGGGTAGCACAGATACGCAGTATTTT; CDR3aa: CATSRGDRGSTDTQYF
v_gene: TRBV6-1; abundance: many; d_gene: .; j_gene: TRBJ2-7; CDR3nt: TGTGCCAGCAGGGGACTCCTCTACGAGCAGTACTTC; CDR3aa: CASRGLLYEQYF
v_gene: TRBV20-1; abundance: .; d_gene: .; j_gene: TRBJ1-6; CDR3nt: TGCAGTGCTAGAGATTTTCGGGGAAATGATTCACCCCTCCACTTT; CDR3aa: CSARDFRGNDSPLHF
v_gene: TRBV4-1; abundance: .; d_gene: TRBD1; j_gene: TRBJ2-7; CDR3nt: TGCGCCAGCGGCAAGGGACAGGGGGCGAACTACGAGCAGTACTTC; CDR3aa: CASGKGQGANYEQYF
v_gene: TRBV29-1; abundance: many; d_gene: .; j_gene: TRBJ2-1; CDR3nt: TGCAGCGTTGGTAGGGATGAGCAGTTCTTC; CDR3aa: CSVGRDEQFF
v_gene: TRBV5-4; abundance: many; d_gene: .; j_gene: TRBJ2-3; CDR3nt: TGTGCCAGCAGCTTGCGGGGTTCAGATACGCAGTATTTT; CDR3aa: CASSLRGSDTQYF
v_gene: TRBV5-1; abundance: many; d_gene: .; j_gene: TRBJ1-2; CDR3nt: TGCGCCAGCAGCTTGGCGACTACCGGGAGCTATGGCTACACCTTC; CDR3aa: CASSLATTGSYGYTF
v_gene: TRBV9; abundance: many; d_gene: .; j_gene: TRBJ2-1; CDR3nt: TGTGCCAGCAGCCCCCAGCGCGATGAGCAGTTCTTC; CDR3aa: CASSPQRDEQFF
v_gene: TRBV6-5; abundance: many; d_gene: .; j_gene: TRBJ1-1; CDR3nt: TGTGCCAGCAGTTACTCGAGATGGGCAGGGAAGAACACTGAAGCTTTCTTT; CDR3aa: CASSYSRWAGKNTEAFF
v_gene: TRBV10-3; abundance: .; d_gene: TRBD2; j_gene: TRBJ2-5; CDR3nt: TGTGCCATCAGGGGACTAGCGGGAGGGCCAGAGACCCAGTACTTC; CDR3aa: CAIRGLAGGPETQYF
v_gene: TRBV12-3/TRBV12-4; abundance: many; d_gene: .; j_gene: TRBJ1-2; CDR3nt: TGTGCCAGCAGTTTAGGCGTTCTTGGGGGACGTGGCTACACCTTC; CDR3aa: CASSLGVLGGRGYTF
v_gene: TRBV5-8; abundance: many; d_gene: TRBD1; j_gene: TRBJ2-1; CDR3nt: TGTGCCAGCAGCGCAGGGACAGGGGTTTACAATGAGCAGTTCTTC; CDR3aa: CASSAGTGVYNEQFF
v_gene: TRBV4-3; abundance: few; d_gene: .; j_gene: TRBJ1-2; CDR3nt: TGCGCCAGCAGCCAAGATCGGCGGACGGTTAACTATGGCTACACCTTC; CDR3aa: CASSQDRRTVNYGYTF